This TCR beta chain is drawn from a study of T cell repertoires in cytomegalovirus infection. On the study more broadly: Indications came from public TCR beta signatures; they pointed to CMV infection and to a matching HLA type.

Germline-derived CDR1 and CDR2 are LNHDA and SQIVND (reference sequence). The CDR3 covers 16 residues. V lost 4 bases and J lost 6, with 21 bases in between. TCRdb passed the reads through MiXCR, listing each CDR3 protein once. Of about 260,000 distinct CDR3 sequences listed, approximately 13% are singletons. This clonotype has more than one count but fewer than ten. Its antigen is unidentified. Overall study findings and caveats: The cumulative frequency of public TCR beta families identified carriers of CMV plus the relevant HLA. Ex vivo responses were dominated by HLA-C-restricted CMV-specific TCR beta clonotypes.

The specimen sequenced was PBMCs. This receptor was obtained from a human donor in good health (CMV status not recorded). Some clones in this sample may be carry-over from other donors' samples. The chain uses TRBV19 and TRBJ1-1, with a possible D match to TRBD1 (5 bases). In DNA form, the CDR3 reads TGTGCCAGTAGTACCGCCCGAGGCGGGGGAGGGGCTGAAGCTTTCTTT. It yields the protein CASSTARGGGGAEAFF. The full variable domain, rest sourced from reference TRBV19 and TRBJ1-1, is DGGITQSPKYLFRKEGQNVTLSCEQNLNHDAMYWYRQDPGQGLRLIYYSQIVNDFQKGDIAEGYSVSREKKESFPLTVTSAQKNPTAFYLCASSTARGGGGAEAFFGQGTRLTVV.